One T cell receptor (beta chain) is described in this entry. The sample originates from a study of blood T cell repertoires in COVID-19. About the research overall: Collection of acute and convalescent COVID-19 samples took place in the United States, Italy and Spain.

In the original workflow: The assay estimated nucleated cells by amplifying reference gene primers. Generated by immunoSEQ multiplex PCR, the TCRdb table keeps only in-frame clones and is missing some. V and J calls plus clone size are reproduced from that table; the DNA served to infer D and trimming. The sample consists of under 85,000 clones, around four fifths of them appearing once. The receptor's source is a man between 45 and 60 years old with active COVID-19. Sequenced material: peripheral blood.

CDR3 nucleotides: TGTGCCAGCAGGGGGAACAGGGGACAGACCCAGTACTTC. It is translated as CASRGNRGQTQYF. The V gene is TRBV12-3 or TRBV12-4, the J gene TRBJ2-5; 7 bases agree with TRBD1. V dropped 6 bases and J dropped 6; count of bases not matched to a gene: 7. CDR3 length equals 13 residues.